The clone carrying this TCR beta chain was counted between two and nine times. Its target is unknown. The sample is drawn from a study of cytomegalovirus exposure and HLA in healthy donors. Broader study findings: In vitro assays verified that a few CMV-associated chains recognized CMV antigens specifically. Apart from CMV serostatus, no immune exposure information was available.

There are 15 residues in the CDR3. Trimming stripped 4 bases from V and 4 bases from J, with 16 bases between. CDR1 and CDR2 (germline): SEHNR, FQNEAQ (reference sequence). PCR involved 60 Vbeta and 13 Jbeta primers. In the original workflow: Some 11 million shared chains were among the approximately 87 million unique TCR beta chains that a later analysis counted. Clones were sequenced by immunoSEQ multiplex PCR, and TCRdb holds only the in-frame ones, with some missing. D and trimming were read from the DNA, whereas the V and J calls and clone size are those reported in that table. The sample consists of tens of thousands of clones, less than 80% of them appearing once.

The sequenced sample consisted of PBMCs. This clonotype was sampled from a woman between 45 and 65 years old in good health and CMV-seropositive. V is TRBV7-9 and J is TRBJ2-5, with D maybe TRBD2 (6 bases). CDR3 bases: TGTGCCAGCAGCTATAGCCAGAGGGGAGGAGAGACCCAGTACTTC. This sequence encodes CASSYSQRGGETQYF.